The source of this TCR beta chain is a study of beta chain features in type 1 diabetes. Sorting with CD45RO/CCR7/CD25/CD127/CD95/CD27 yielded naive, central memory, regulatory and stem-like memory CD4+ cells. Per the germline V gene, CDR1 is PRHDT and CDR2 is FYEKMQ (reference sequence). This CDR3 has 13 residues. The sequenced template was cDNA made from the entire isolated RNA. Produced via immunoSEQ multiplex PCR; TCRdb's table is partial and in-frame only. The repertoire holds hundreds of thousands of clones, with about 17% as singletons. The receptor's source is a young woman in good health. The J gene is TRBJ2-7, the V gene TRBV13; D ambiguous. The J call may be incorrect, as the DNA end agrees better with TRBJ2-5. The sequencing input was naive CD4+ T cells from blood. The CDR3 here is CASSLGLRETQYF. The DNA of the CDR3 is TGTGCCAGCAGCTTAGGATTGCGGGAGACCCAGTACTTC.